This T cell receptor beta chain was documented in a study of blood T cell repertoires in COVID-19. At the level of the study: Samples came from the United States, Italy and Spain, spanning acute and convalescent COVID-19. From T cells, B-cell-depleted T cells, or PBMCs came the material, which was cDNA or gDNA.

Per the authors' pipeline: Amplification of reference gene primers provided the estimated nucleated cell counts. Assay used: immunoSEQ multiplex PCR; TCRdb lists only in-frame clones, some missing. The D gene and trimming were derived from the DNA, and the V and J assignments and clone size from that table. Here the sample spans tens of thousands of clones, around 87% being singletons. The receptor comes from a human donor in a cohort sampled during active COVID-19. Sequencing was done on a sample of peripheral blood.

The CDR3 loop reads CASRGNPGQEQFF. Written as DNA, the CDR3 is TGTGCCAGCAGGGGGAACCCGGGACAGGAGCAGTTCTTC. The chain is built from TRBV2 and TRBJ2-1, with 7 bases matching TRBD1. The CDR3 spans 13 residues. CDR1 is SNHLY, CDR2 FYNNEI, per germline. The ends lost 6 bases at V and 10 bases at J; junction bases unmatched: 9.